This T cell receptor beta chain was captured in a study of tumor-infiltrating lymphocytes in primary liver carcinoma. Findings of the study overall: Tumors significantly exceeded blood in top-250-clone fraction (p = 0.039). Found in all five tumor regions were only about 7.5-25% of top clones. Paired tumor-adjacent and tumor-blood samples overlapped less than tumor region pairs did.

Taking about 18-30 mg of unsorted bulk tissue, the authors co-extracted RNA and DNA. With respect to this clonotype: The antigen is not known. Being one base from a much bigger clone, this may be a read error.

TCR beta cDNA came from approximately 490 ng total RNA, primed with a constant-region primer. Three nested multiplex PCR rounds, a slightly modified ARM-PCR, produced the libraries for TCR beta. Each CDR3 protein gets one entry after TCRdb re-called the multiplex PCR reads with MiXCR. The sample carries tens of thousands of distinct CDR3 sequences, around 64% recorded once. The material sequenced was liver tumor tissue from sampling region 4. Subset reported: tumor region T4, right-lateral pole. The source is a man aged 35 to 55 with primary liver carcinoma and hepatitis B virus infection.

The CDR3 coding sequence is TGTGCCAGCAGCTTGCTCGCGGGAGGGCACACAGATACGCAGTATTTT. It yields the protein CASSLLAGGHTDTQYF. This chain links TRBV5-4 with TRBJ2-3; 9 bases are a match to TRBD2. The V gene's germline CDR1 is SGHNT and CDR2 YYREEE (reference sequence). J gave up 2 bases and V 1 base, and 5 bases lay outside the gene matches. CDR3 length: 16 amino acids.